The next 7 T cell receptor beta chains were all read from a single sample in a study of CD8 T cells in Susac syndrome (dated by TCRdb to about 2019). Libraries were made using the immunoSEQ multiplex PCR assay. RNA was extracted using the RNeasy kit, and roughly 0.5 to 1 ug of the RNA was reverse transcribed with random hexamers. In-frame beta chains were kept once TCRdb had trimmed the public reads at Q25 with fastp and called clones with MiXCR. When rows share a CDR3 protein, they turn into one entry using the most common DNA and genes. The sample includes some 190,000 distinct CDR3 sequences, with 90% to 95% observed a single time. Approximately 0.094% of the sample lies in the top ten. The sample comprised CD4+ T cells from PBMCs. The receptors were sampled from a human donor in good health.

The chain joins TRBV9 to TRBJ1-3, with unresolved D. Germline V gene data show CDR1 as SGDLS and CDR2 as YYNGEE. Trimming stripped 2 bases from V and 0 bases from J, with 6 bases between. The CDR3 covers 14 residues. Written as DNA, the CDR3 is TGTGCCAGCAGCGTGACCAGCTCTGGAAACACCATATATTTT. It codes for CASSVTSSGNTIYF.

Only one count was recorded for this clonotype. The V gene is TRBV28, the J gene TRBJ2-1; 8 bases fit TRBD2. V lost 6 bases to trimming and J lost 2 bases; unmatched junction nucleotides: 6. Germline-derived CDR1 and CDR2 are MDHEN and SYDVKM. This CDR3 comprises 15 residues. CDR3 coding DNA: TGTGCCAGCAGGATCGGGGGGGTTGCCTACAATGAGCAGTTCTTC. Its protein product is CASRIGGVAYNEQFF.

V is TRBV29-1 and J is TRBJ1-5, with D possibly matching TRBD1 (5 bases). The CDR3 has 11 residues. Trimming pared 4 bases from V and 11 bases from J, leaving 12 bases between. The V gene's germline CDR1 is SQVTM and CDR2 ANQGSEA. CDR3 region: CSVGSGYTQHF. Written as DNA, the CDR3 is TGCAGCGTTGGTTCAGGGTATACCCAGCATTTT.

This chain links TRBV12-3 or TRBV12-4 with TRBJ2-7; TRBD2 agrees at 8 bases. This CDR3 is 13 amino acids long. Unmatched junction bases numbered 5, after V lost 4 bases and J lost 6 bases. The CDR3 DNA follows: TGTGCCAGCAGTTCGGGAGGGTCGGGCGAGCAGTACGTC. Translation: CASSSGGSGEQYV.

V and J are TRBV20-1 and TRBJ2-5; 7 bases are a match to TRBD2. The V gene's germline CDR1 is DFQATT and CDR2 SNEGSKA (reference sequence). Trimming cost V 6 bases and J 4 bases; bases outside gene matches: 8. The CDR3 spans 13 residues. The CDR3 protein is CSAIGLGGETQYF. In nucleotides, the CDR3 is TGCAGTGCCATCGGACTAGGAGGAGAGACCCAGTACTTC.

The V gene is TRBV24-1, the J gene TRBJ2-5, with D perhaps TRBD1 (6 bases). V was cut by 2 bases and J by 7 bases, with 19 bases left in between. The CDR3 extends over 16 amino acids. Germline V gene data show CDR1 as KGHDR and CDR2 as SFDVKD. CDR3 nucleotides: TGTGCCACCAGTGATTCGTCGGGGACACATAGGGGGACCCAGTACTTC. Translated: CATSDSSGTHRGTQYF.

The V gene is TRBV7-9, the J gene TRBJ2-3; D is possibly TRBD2 (5 bases). Trimming shortened V by 5 bases and J by 4 bases, and 19 bases separated the two germline ends. The CDR3 extends over 16 amino acids. Germline V CDR1 and CDR2: SEHNR, FQNEAQ (reference sequence). The CDR3: CASSPKFALRADTQYF. CDR3 DNA sequence: TGTGCCAGCAGCCCTAAGTTTGCCTTGAGGGCAGATACGCAGTATTTT. The full variable domain, in which reference TRBV7-9 and TRBJ2-3 provide the parts outside the CDR3, is DTGVSQNPRHKITKRGQNVTFRCDPISEHNRLYWYRQTLGQGPEFLTYFQNEAQLEKSRLLSDRFSAERPKGSFSTLEIQRTEQGDSAMYLCASSPKFALRADTQYFGPGTRLTVL.